This T cell receptor (beta chain) was found in a study of shared clonotypes between healthy human individuals. Free of recent acute infections or vaccinations, the donors were healthy HIV-negative adults. Caucasian adults living in Nashville, Tennessee, provided all samples. Per the original methods: ImmunoSEQ junction-only sequences lacked quality scores, so their filtering differed. Assay: immunoSEQ multiplex PCR; the TCRdb copy retains only in-frame clones and omits some. V, J and clone size were drawn from that table, and D and trimming were deduced from the DNA. The table shows 1 million to 1.3 million clones, with around three quarters occurring only once. Trimming took 5 bases from V and 6 from J, leaving 13 bases between them. CDR3 length: 13 amino acids. Germline CDR1 is SNHLY and CDR2 is FYNNEI.

The chain employs TRBV2 and TRBJ1-2, with TRBD1 as a possible D gene (5 bases). Sequencing was performed on memory CD4+ T cells from PBMCs. Subset reported: CD45RA-negative fraction. This receptor was identified in a man aged 18 to 29 in good health. Some clones in this sample may be carry-over from other donors' samples. For the CDR3, the DNA is TGTGCCAGCAGTTGGGGGTCCGGCGATGGCTACACCTTC. It specifies CASSWGSGDGYTF.